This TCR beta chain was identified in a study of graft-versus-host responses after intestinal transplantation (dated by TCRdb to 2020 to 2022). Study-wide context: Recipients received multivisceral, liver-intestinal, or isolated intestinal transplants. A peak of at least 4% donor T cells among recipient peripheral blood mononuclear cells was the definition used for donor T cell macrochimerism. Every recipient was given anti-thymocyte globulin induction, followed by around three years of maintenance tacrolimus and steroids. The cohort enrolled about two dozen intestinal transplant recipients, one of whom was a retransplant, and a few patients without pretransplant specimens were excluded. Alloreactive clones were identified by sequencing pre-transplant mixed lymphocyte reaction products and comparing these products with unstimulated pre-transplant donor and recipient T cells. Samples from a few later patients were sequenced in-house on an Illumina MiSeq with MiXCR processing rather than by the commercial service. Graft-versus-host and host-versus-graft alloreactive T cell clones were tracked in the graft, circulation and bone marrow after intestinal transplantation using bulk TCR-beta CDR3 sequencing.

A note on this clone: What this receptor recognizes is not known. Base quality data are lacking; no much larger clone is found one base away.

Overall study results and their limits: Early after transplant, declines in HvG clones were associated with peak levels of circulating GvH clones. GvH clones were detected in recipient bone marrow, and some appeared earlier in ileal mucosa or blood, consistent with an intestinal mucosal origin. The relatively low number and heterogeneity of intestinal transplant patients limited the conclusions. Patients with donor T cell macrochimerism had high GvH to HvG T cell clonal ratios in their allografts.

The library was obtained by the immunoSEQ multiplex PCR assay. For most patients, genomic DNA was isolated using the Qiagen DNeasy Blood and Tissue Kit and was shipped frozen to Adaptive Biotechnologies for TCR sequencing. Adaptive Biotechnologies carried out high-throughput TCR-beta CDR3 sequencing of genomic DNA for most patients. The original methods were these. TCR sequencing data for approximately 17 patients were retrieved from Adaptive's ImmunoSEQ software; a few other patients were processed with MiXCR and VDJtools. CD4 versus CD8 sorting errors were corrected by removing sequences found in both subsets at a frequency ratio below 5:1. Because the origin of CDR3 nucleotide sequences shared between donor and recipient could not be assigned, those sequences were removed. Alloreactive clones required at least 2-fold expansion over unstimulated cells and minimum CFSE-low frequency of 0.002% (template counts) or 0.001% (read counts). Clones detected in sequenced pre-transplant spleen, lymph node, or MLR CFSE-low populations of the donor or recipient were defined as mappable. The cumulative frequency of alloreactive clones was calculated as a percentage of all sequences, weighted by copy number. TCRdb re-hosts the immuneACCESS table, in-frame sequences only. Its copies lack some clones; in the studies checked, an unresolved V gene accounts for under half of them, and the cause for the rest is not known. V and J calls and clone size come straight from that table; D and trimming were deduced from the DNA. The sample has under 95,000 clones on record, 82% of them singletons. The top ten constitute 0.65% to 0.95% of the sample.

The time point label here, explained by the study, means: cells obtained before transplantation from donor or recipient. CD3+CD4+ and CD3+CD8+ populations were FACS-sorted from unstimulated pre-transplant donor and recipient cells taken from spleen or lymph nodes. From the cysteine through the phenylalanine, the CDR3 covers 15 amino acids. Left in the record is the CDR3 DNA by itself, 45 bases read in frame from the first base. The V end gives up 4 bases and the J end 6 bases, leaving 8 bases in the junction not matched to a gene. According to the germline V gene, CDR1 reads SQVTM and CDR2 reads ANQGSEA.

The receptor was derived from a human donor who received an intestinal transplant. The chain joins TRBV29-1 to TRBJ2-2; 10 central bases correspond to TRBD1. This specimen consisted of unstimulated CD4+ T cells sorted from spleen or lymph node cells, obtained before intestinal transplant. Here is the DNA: TGCAGCGTTGCCGGGGACAGGGGCTGGGCCGGGGAGCTGTTTTTT. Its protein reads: CSVAGDRGWAGELFF.